These 18 T cell receptor beta chains were all obtained from the same sample, sequenced in a study of blood T cell repertoires in COVID-19. Data came from immunoSEQ multiplex PCR; TCRdb stores just in-frame clones and leaves some out. Of under 130,000 clones in the sample, roughly 85% were seen once. Sequenced material: peripheral blood. These TCRs come from a human donor in a cohort sampled during active COVID-19.

The chain couples TRBV5-5 to TRBJ2-3; the match to TRBD2 covers 8 bases. Per germline, CDR1 SGHKS and CDR2 YYEKEE (reference sequence). The junction had 8 bases not matched to a gene; V was cut back by 4 bases and J by 7 bases. The CDR3 covers 14 residues. The CDR3 spells CASSQGGGPYTQYF. CDR3 sequence (DNA): TGTGCCAGCAGCCAGGGCGGGGGGCCGTATACGCAGTATTTT.

V usage is TRBV5-4 and J usage is TRBJ2-1; 15 bases line up with TRBD2. The CDR3 covers 15 residues. V was pared by 4 bases and J by 6 bases, with 2 bases of the junction left unmatched. Germline V gives CDR1 SGHNT, CDR2 YYREEE (reference sequence). Here the CDR3 reads CASSRTSGGANEQFF. Here the CDR3 DNA reads TGTGCCAGCAGCCGGACTAGCGGGGGGGCCAATGAGCAGTTCTTC.

There are a few counts of this clone. This chain connects TRBV7-2 to TRBJ1-5; D is possibly TRBD1 (5 bases). This CDR3 spans 14 amino acids. V was pared by 2 bases and J by 2 bases, with 7 bases between. Germline lookup yields CDR1 SGHTA and CDR2 FQGNSA. CDR3 sequence reads: CASSLTGGNQPQHF. The CDR3 DNA reads as TGTGCCAGCAGCTTAACAGGTGGCAATCAGCCCCAGCATTTT.

This clone was recorded a few times. The chain recombines TRBV18 with TRBJ1-1; D is uncertain. Germline V gene sequence: CDR1 KGHSH, CDR2 LQKENI. V dropped 4 bases and J dropped 2 bases, with 11 bases sitting between them. The CDR3 runs 14 residues. The chain's CDR3 is CASSLSQRNTEAFF. CDR3 nucleotide sequence: TGTGCCAGCTCACTCAGCCAGCGCAACACTGAAGCTTTCTTT.

The chain recombines TRBV6-5 with TRBJ1-1, with 10 bases lining up with TRBD1. With 8 bases clipped from V and 7 bases from J, the junction kept 1 base outside the gene matches. Germline V lookup: CDR1 MNHEY, CDR2 SVGAGI. This CDR3 has 11 amino acids. The CDR3 sequence: CASRTGGEAFF. For the CDR3, the DNA is TGTGCCAGCCGGACAGGGGGTGAAGCTTTCTTT.

This chain uses TRBV28 with TRBJ2-1; TRBD2 aligns across 11 bases. This CDR3 comprises 14 residues. Per the germline V gene, CDR1 is MDHEN and CDR2 is SYDVKM. Germline trimming cut 6 bases from V and 4 bases from J; bases unmatched to any gene: 2. The CDR3 spells CASRGLAAYNEQFF. CDR3 DNA: TGTGCCAGCAGGGGACTAGCGGCATACAATGAGCAGTTCTTC.

The rearrangement joins TRBV18 to TRBJ2-7; TRBD1 aligns across 9 bases. Trimming at V came to 2 bases and at J to 2 bases, leaving 4 bases not matched to a gene. The CDR3 runs to 15 residues. The germline V gene encodes CDR1 KGHSH and CDR2 LQKENI. CDR3 sequence: CASSPRTGETYEQYF. Here the CDR3 DNA reads TGTGCCAGCTCACCAAGGACAGGGGAGACCTACGAGCAGTACTTC. The full variable domain, in which reference TRBV18 and TRBJ2-7 provide the parts outside the CDR3, is NAGVMQNPRHLVRRRGQEARLRCSPMKGHSHVYWYRQLPEEGLKFMVYLQKENIIDESGMPKERFSAEFPKEGPSILRIQQVVRGDSAAYFCASSPRTGETYEQYFGPGTRLTVT.

The gene calls are TRBV18 and TRBJ1-4; 9 nucleotides align to TRBD1. The CDR3 extends over 14 amino acids. V lost 3 bases, J lost 8 bases, and 4 bases stayed unmatched. CDR1 and CDR2 from the germline V gene are KGHSH and LQKENI. CDR3 protein: CASSPGQGVEKLFF. The CDR3, as DNA: TGTGCCAGCTCACCGGGACAGGGAGTGGAAAAACTGTTTTTT. Looking up the rest from reference TRBV18 and TRBJ1-4 gives the full variable domain: NAGVMQNPRHLVRRRGQEARLRCSPMKGHSHVYWYRQLPEEGLKFMVYLQKENIIDESGMPKERFSAEFPKEGPSILRIQQVVRGDSAAYFCASSPGQGVEKLFFGSGTQLSVL.

There are a few counts of this clone. This rearrangement joins TRBV11-2 to TRBJ2-2; a possible D gene is TRBD2 (6 bases). CDR3 length: 15 residues. Germline V gene data show CDR1 as SGHAT and CDR2 as FQNNGV. The ends were cut back, 1 base at V and 4 bases at J, with 10 bases in the middle. For the CDR3, the DNA is TGTGCCAGCAGCTTAGTACTAGCTGGCACCGGGGAGCTGTTTTTT. Its translation is CASSLVLAGTGELFF.

The chain links TRBV29-1 to TRBJ1-1; tentatively, D is TRBD1 (5 bases). This CDR3 has 13 residues. Germline V gene lookup returns CDR1 SQVTM and CDR2 ANQGSEA. V was cut by 7 bases and J by 2 bases, with 14 bases left in between. CDR3 loop: CSGYGAKNTEAFF. CDR3 in DNA: TGCAGCGGATATGGGGCAAAAAACACTGAAGCTTTCTTT.

V and J are TRBV6-5 and TRBJ2-7; TRBD2 is a possible D gene (6 bases). This CDR3 has 13 amino acids. Germline CDR1 and CDR2: MNHEY and SVGAGI. With 4 bases removed from V and 7 bases from J, the gap between germline ends came to 14 bases. The CDR3, as DNA: TGTGCCAGCAGTTTTGGGCGGAGGGGAGAGCAGTACTTC. Translated, it gives CASSFGRRGEQYF.

In regard to this clone: The sample contains more than one DNA sequence encoding this CDR3. The chain recombines TRBV30 with TRBJ2-6; no firm D call. Trimming removed 2 bases at V and 0 bases at J, with 8 bases between. The CDR3 spans 15 residues. The germline V gene has CDR1 GTSNPN and CDR2 SVGIG (reference sequence). The chain's CDR3 is CAWSPLFSGANVLTF. CDR3 nucleotide sequence: TGTGCCTGGAGTCCTCTGTTCTCTGGGGCCAACGTCCTGACTTTC.

The chain recombines TRBV4-3 with TRBJ1-2, with D possibly TRBD1 on 6 matching bases. CDR3 size: 16 residues. The germline V gene has CDR1 LGHNA and CDR2 YSLEER. V dropped 1 base and J dropped 7 bases, with 19 bases sitting between them. The CDR3 reads CASSQGDRLFVGGYTF. As DNA, the CDR3 is TGCGCCAGCAGCCAAGGTGACAGGCTTTTTGTTGGTGGCTACACCTTC.

The rearrangement uses TRBV6-5 and TRBJ2-7; perhaps TRBD1 as D (6 bases). Trimming took off 6 bases at V and 2 bases at J, with 11 bases between the two ends. This CDR3 spans 13 amino acids. Per the germline V gene, CDR1 is MNHEY and CDR2 is SVGAGI. Here the CDR3 reads CASSGQITYEQYF. Here the CDR3 DNA reads TGTGCCAGCAGCGGACAGATTACCTACGAGCAGTACTTC.

In its sample, this clone was seen once. The V and J genes are TRBV7-3 and TRBJ2-5; TRBD2 matches at 10 bases. The ends lost 5 bases at V and 2 bases at J; junction bases unmatched: 5. CDR3 length: 15 amino acids. Germline V gives CDR1 SGHTA, CDR2 FQGTGA. CDR3 in amino acids: CASSRVAGGQETQYF. The CDR3 nucleotides read TGTGCCAGCAGCCGAGTAGCGGGGGGACAAGAGACCCAGTACTTC.

Here the CDR3 reads CASIRGSGNEQFF. The CDR3, as DNA: TGCGCCAGCATTCGCGGGAGTGGGAATGAGCAGTTCTTC. The gene calls are TRBV5-1 and TRBJ2-1; 7 bases align to TRBD2. J was trimmed by 7 bases and V by 6 bases; bases with no gene match: 7. CDR1 and CDR2 from the germline V gene are SGHRS and YFSETQ. CDR3 length equals 13 residues. The full variable domain, its missing parts supplied by reference TRBV5-1 and TRBJ2-1, is KAGVTQTPRYLIKTRGQQVTLSCSPISGHRSVSWYQQTPGQGLQFLFEYFSETQRNKGNFPGRFSGRQFSNSRSEMNVSTLELGDSALYLCASIRGSGNEQFFGPGTRLTVL.

This chain links TRBV7-2 with TRBJ1-2, with 8 bases identical to TRBD1. J gave up 3 bases and V 4 bases, and 10 bases lay outside the gene matches. The CDR3 contains 16 residues. Germline CDR1 and CDR2: SGHTA and FQGNSA. This CDR3 reads CASSSPKDRGYYGYTF. DNA for the CDR3: TGTGCCAGCAGCTCCCCCAAAGACAGGGGCTACTATGGCTACACCTTC.

This rearrangement joins TRBV6-2 or TRBV6-3 to TRBJ2-1; 7 bases are a match to TRBD2. This CDR3 has 16 residues. The germline CDR1 and CDR2 sequences are MNHEY and SVGEGT. J gave up 4 bases and V 2 bases, and 8 bases lay outside the gene matches. CDR3 coding DNA: TGTGCCAGCAGTTACGGGACCCCGGGACTATACAATGAGCAGTTCTTC. Protein sequence: CASSYGTPGLYNEQFF.